These T cell receptor beta chains were read from a single sample in a study of vaccination and CD4 T cells after COVID-19. TCRdb re-derived calls from the PCR reads in MiXCR, one entry per CDR3 protein. The profile shows around 9,600 distinct CDR3 sequences, less than 65% of them singletons. Their target antigens are unknown. The sequenced sample was CD4+ T cells from blood, cultured in vitro. Receptor source: a human donor who had recovered from COVID-19. Each CDR3 is given with its conserved first and last residue. D genes are given only for firm matches. A row's size may be missing; if present it is once, few, many or a size class.

cdr3_nt cdr3_aa d_call j_call v_call clone_size
TGTGCCAGCAGCTTAGTGGGAGGGCAAGGCAAAAACATTCAGTACTTC CASSLVGGQGKNIQYF TRBD2 TRBJ2-4 TRBV11-2 few
TGCGCCAGCAGCCAGGACCCCGGGACAGGGTGGGGAAACACCATATATTTT CASSQDPGTGWGNTIYF TRBD1 TRBJ1-3 TRBV4-3 NA
TGTGCCAGCAGCTTGCGGGGGACAATCACCGGGGAGCTGTTTTTT CASSLRGTITGELFF NA TRBJ2-2 TRBV7-9 few
TGTGCCAGTAGTGAAAGTGGGGGCACAGATACGCAGTATTTT CASSESGGTDTQYF NA TRBJ2-3 TRBV19 NA
TGTGCCAGCAGTTACGGGAGGCGACTAGCGGGGGGGCCGGAGGAGCAGTTCTTC CASSYGRRLAGGPEEQFF TRBD2 TRBJ2-1 TRBV6-2/TRBV6-3 NA
TGTGCCAGCAGTTCTAACGCTTACCGGGCAGATACGCAGTATTTT CASSSNAYRADTQYF NA TRBJ2-3 TRBV12-3/TRBV12-4 NA
TGTGCCACCAGTGATTTTGGAGGGGAGACCCAGTACTTC CATSDFGGETQYF NA TRBJ2-5 TRBV24-1 NA
TGTGCCAGCAGCTTAATTGATGTCTATGGCTACACCTTC CASSLIDVYGYTF NA TRBJ1-2 TRBV7-2 NA
TGTGCCAGCAGCAGCCGTATGACTAGCGGCTACACCTTC CASSSRMTSGYTF NA TRBJ1-2 TRBV6-1 NA
TGCAGTGCTTCCGGGACTAGCGAATACGAGCAGTACTTC CSASGTSEYEQYF TRBD2 TRBJ2-7 TRBV20-1 few
TGTGCCAGCAGTCGGAGCTTATTCGATAACGAGCAGTACTTC CASSRSLFDNEQYF NA TRBJ2-7 TRBV6-1 few
TGTGCCAGCAGTTACCCCGCTAGGACAGGGGGCGCGGACACCGGGGAGCTGTTTTTT CASSYPARTGGADTGELFF TRBD1 TRBJ2-2 TRBV6-5 NA
TGTGCCAGCAGCTTAGGAGGCACTAACTATGGCTACACCTTC CASSLGGTNYGYTF NA TRBJ1-2 TRBV7-2 NA
TGTGCCAGCGTCGACCCCCCGAACACTGAAGCTTTCTTT CASVDPPNTEAFF NA TRBJ1-1 TRBV28 NA
TGTGCTAGCAGCTCATATAACGACGCGGGACAGAGGCTCTATGGCTACACCTTC CASSSYNDAGQRLYGYTF TRBD1 TRBJ1-2 TRBV7-6 few
TGCAGTGGGCTAGCGGGGGAGCATAGCACAGATACGCAGTATTTT CSGLAGEHSTDTQYF TRBD2 TRBJ2-3 TRBV20-1 NA
TGTGCCAGCAGACGGACGGCTAGCAATCAGCCCCAGCATTTT CASRRTASNQPQHF NA TRBJ1-5 TRBV27 NA
TGTGCCAGCAGCCAGGCGGGAGATAGCTACGAGCAGTACTTC CASSQAGDSYEQYF TRBD2 TRBJ2-7 TRBV6-1 NA
TGCAGTGCTAGAGGGGGGAGTCTTCAAGAGACCCAGTACTTC CSARGGSLQETQYF NA TRBJ2-5 TRBV20-1 few
TGTGCCAGCAGCCCAGACAGCTGGAACACTGAAGCTTTCTTT CASSPDSWNTEAFF NA TRBJ1-1 TRBV6-1 NA
TGTGCCAGCAGCCGCCCGGGGGGACAGGGGGCCTCCGGGGAGCTGTTTTTT CASSRPGGQGASGELFF TRBD1 TRBJ2-2 TRBV27 NA
TGTGCCAGCAGCCCAGAGACAGGGTGGGTAAATTCACCCCTCCACTTT CASSPETGWVNSPLHF TRBD1 TRBJ1-6 TRBV7-2 few
TGTGCCAGCAGCCCGGGGGAGGGCGCTAACTATGGCTACACCTTC CASSPGEGANYGYTF NA TRBJ1-2 TRBV7-3 NA
TGTGCCAGCAGCCTGCGGGACGGCATCCAAGAGACCCAGTACTTC CASSLRDGIQETQYF NA TRBJ2-5 TRBV12-3/TRBV12-4 NA
TGCAGCGTTTCACCCCCAGCAATGAACACTGAAGCTTTCTTT CSVSPPAMNTEAFF NA TRBJ1-1 TRBV29-1 NA
TGTGCCAGCAGCTTACTAGGACTCCCCCAGGAAAAACTGTTTTTT CASSLLGLPQEKLFF NA TRBJ1-4 TRBV7-9 few
TGTGCCAGCAGCTTAGTCTCAGGGAGGAGCTCCTATAATTCACCCCTCCACTTT CASSLVSGRSSYNSPLHF NA TRBJ1-6 TRBV7-8 NA
TGTGCCAGCAGTCCAGGACTAGCGGGAGTAGATACGCAGTATTTT CASSPGLAGVDTQYF TRBD2 TRBJ2-3 TRBV6-2/TRBV6-3 once
TGTGCCAGCAGTCACCTCGGACAGGGCCAGTACGGTAGCAATCAGCCCCAGCATTTT CASSHLGQGQYGSNQPQHF TRBD1 TRBJ1-5 TRBV6-2/TRBV6-3 few
TGCGCCAGCACTTCAGGACAGAACTATGGCTACACCTTC CASTSGQNYGYTF NA TRBJ1-2 TRBV5-1 few
TGTGCCAGCAGCGAGGCGGGGGGGCGGGAAGATACGCAGTATTTT CASSEAGGREDTQYF TRBD2 TRBJ2-3 TRBV6-2/TRBV6-3 NA
TGTGCCAGCAGCAGACAGGGGGTTTACGAGCAGTACTTC CASSRQGVYEQYF TRBD1 TRBJ2-7 TRBV2 NA
TGCAGTGCTCGTTTTACGACAAACACCGGGGAGCTGTTTTTT CSARFTTNTGELFF NA TRBJ2-2 TRBV20-1 NA
TGTGCCAGCAGCTTGAGGGGACAGGGTGCAAACACCATATATTTT CASSLRGQGANTIYF TRBD1 TRBJ1-3 TRBV5-6 NA
TGTGCCAGCAGCTTAGATATGAACGAGCAGTACTTC CASSLDMNEQYF NA TRBJ2-7 TRBV11-3 NA
TGCAGTGCTAGAGATACCAATTTCGGGTTTAACTATGGCTACACCTTC CSARDTNFGFNYGYTF NA TRBJ1-2 TRBV20-1 NA
TGTGCCAGCAGTTACCGATGTGCGTCTGGGGGCGGGGAGACCCAGTACTTC CASSYRCASGGGETQYF NA TRBJ2-5 TRBV6-9 few
TGTGCCAGCAGTGGGACAGGGGGTGAAAAACTGTTTTTT CASSGTGGEKLFF TRBD1 TRBJ1-4 TRBV25-1 NA
TGCGCCAGCAGCTCGGGCCGAACTTTGTCATCGGCAGGAAAACTGTTTTTT CASSSGRTLSSAGKLFF NA TRBJ1-4 TRBV5-1 NA
TGTGCCAGCAGTTACGGGGGAACCTACGAGCAGTACTTC CASSYGGTYEQYF NA TRBJ2-7 TRBV6-5 NA
TGTGCCAGCAGTCTGGACTTGAACACTGAAGCTTTCTTT CASSLDLNTEAFF NA TRBJ1-1 TRBV6-1 few
TGTGCCAGCAGTACCCTGCGAGGTGAGCAGTTCTTC CASSTLRGEQFF NA TRBJ2-1 TRBV2 once
TGTGCCAGCAGCCTTTCTCAGGGGGCGAACTTCTATGGCTACACCTTC CASSLSQGANFYGYTF TRBD1 TRBJ1-2 TRBV6-1 NA
TGTGCCAGCAGTTACTCTACAGTATCCCAGCCCCAGCATTTT CASSYSTVSQPQHF NA TRBJ1-5 TRBV6-2/TRBV6-3 NA